This record covers a single TCR beta chain. Antigen specificity is unknown. These data come from a study of blood T cells in healthy people across ages. As for the study in general: Template switching retrieved approximately one barcoded beta molecule for each two T cells.

Germline CDR1 and CDR2: KGHDR and SFDVKD. The length of the CDR3 is 15 residues. Trimming cost V 3 bases and J 2 bases, with 13 bases left between them. Sample-barcoded 5' priming and a J-beta primer mix drove a second PCR of 7 to 11 cycles. TCRdb ran MiXCR on the 5' RACE reads and lists one entry per CDR3 protein. The sample lists approximately 810,000 distinct CDR3 sequences, roughly 34% seen once, with 10% to 15% in the top ten. Study-wide results and limits: Among long-lived donors, naive CD4+ cells were more numerous and diversity higher than in aged donors. Any conclusive comparison of naive versus antigen-experienced cells was prevented by using unsorted PBMCs. It was held that diversity estimates obtained from one million T cells represented underestimates.

The clonotype was recovered from a young man in good health. Material: blood. V gene TRBV24-1 combines with J gene TRBJ2-7; D possibly corresponds to TRBD1 (5 bases). In DNA, the CDR3 is TGTGCCACCAGTGATCTCTCGGACAACCCCTACGAGCAGTACTTC. It translates to CATSDLSDNPYEQYF.